The next 23 T cell receptor beta chains were all read from a single sample in a study of blood T cells in healthy people across ages. Then a second PCR, running roughly 6 to 11 cycles, was carried out with a sample-barcoded 5' primer and a J-beta primer mix. TCRdb reanalysed the 5' RACE reads using MiXCR and keeps one entry per CDR3 protein. The top ten clones hold under 20% of a sample with 550,000 to 700,000 distinct CDR3 sequences, roughly a quarter of them seen once. The sample was blood. The receptors stem from a woman between 65 and 79 years old in good health.

This clonotype was seen a few times. The chain joins TRBV13 to TRBJ1-1, with D perhaps TRBD1 (5 bases). CDR1 and CDR2 from the germline V gene are PRHDT and FYEKMQ (reference sequence). The CDR3 has 13 residues. Trimming shortened V by 3 bases and J by 7 bases, and 12 bases separated the two germline ends. The DNA for the CDR3 is TGTGCCAGCAGCTTGGGCCCGAGGGGTGAAGCTTTCTTT. This translates into CASSLGPRGEAFF.

The rearrangement joins TRBV20-1 to TRBJ1-1; TRBD1 agrees at 7 bases. V shed 2 bases and J 9 bases; nucleotides not matched to a gene: 9. The CDR3 spans 13 residues. The germline V gene has CDR1 DFQATT and CDR2 SNEGSKA (reference sequence). This CDR3 reads CSARLDREDKAFF. The CDR3 DNA reads as TGCAGTGCTAGATTAGACAGGGAGGATAAAGCTTTCTTT.

The chain employs TRBV6-1 and TRBJ2-7; D tentatively fits TRBD1 or TRBD2 (5 bases each). In germline, CDR1 is MNHNS, CDR2 SASEGT. V was shortened by 5 bases and J by 2 bases, with 19 bases between the two germline ends. The CDR3 totals 16 residues. The CDR3 DNA reads as TGTGCCAGCAGTCCAACTGGGGGTAGTGGGACCTACGAGCAGTACTTC. This translates into CASSPTGGSGTYEQYF.

This clonotype showed up just a few times. The V call is TRBV19, the J call TRBJ2-2; 8 positions agree with TRBD1. Germline lookup yields CDR1 LNHDA and CDR2 SQIVND (reference sequence). The CDR3 length is 15 residues. V was clipped by 5 bases and J by 5 bases; unmatched bases: 7. The CDR3 is CASSPQGARTGELFF. The CDR3 DNA reads as TGTGCCAGTAGTCCCCAGGGGGCCCGGACCGGGGAGCTGTTTTTT.

The sample holds a few counts of this clonotype. V gene TRBV7-2 combines with J gene TRBJ1-5; D gene uncertain. This CDR3 region has 15 residues. Germline assignment: CDR1 SGHTA and CDR2 FQGNSA. V lost 5 bases and J 0 bases, leaving 11 bases between the germline ends. This CDR3 reads CASSLLGNSNQPQHF. The CDR3 coding sequence is TGTGCCAGCAGCCTCCTCGGGAATAGCAATCAGCCCCAGCATTTT.

The chain links TRBV20-1 to TRBJ2-2; D tentatively reads TRBD1 or TRBD2 (5 bases each). CDR1 and CDR2 (germline): DFQATT, SNEGSKA (reference sequence). The CDR3 totals 13 residues. V dropped 5 bases and J dropped 7 bases, with 14 bases sitting between them. This chain's CDR3 is CSASGAVDGELFF. CDR3 coding DNA: TGCAGTGCTTCCGGGGCGGTAGACGGGGAGCTGTTTTTT.

V is TRBV7-2 and J is TRBJ1-1; TRBD1 might be the D (5 bases). Germline V lookup: CDR1 SGHTA, CDR2 FQGNSA. The CDR3 runs 13 residues. V was trimmed by 5 bases and J by 11 bases, leaving 18 bases between them. The CDR3 bases are TGTGCCAGCAGCCCGGCGGGGACGGCTACGGCTTTCTTT. This gives the protein CASSPAGTATAFF.

This clonotype was observed at least ten times. The chain employs TRBV5-1 and TRBJ2-5, with D possibly TRBD2 on 6 matching bases. With the DNA end fitting TRBJ2-7 better, the J assignment may be wrong. This CDR3 contains 15 residues. Germline assignment: CDR1 SGHRS and CDR2 YFSETQ. CDR3 protein: CASSRPEVADYEQYF. The CDR3 region has the DNA TGCGCCAGCAGCCGGCCGGAGGTAGCGGACTACGAGCAGTACTTC.

This clonotype was seen a handful of times. The rearrangement joins TRBV6-4 to TRBJ2-2; D is perhaps TRBD1 or TRBD2 (5 bases each). Germline values: CDR1 MRHNA, CDR2 SNTAGT. This CDR3 is 15 amino acids long. Deletions cut 2 bases from V and 4 bases from J, with 11 bases between. As DNA, the CDR3 is TGTGCCAGCAGTGACCGGGGCTTAGGCACCGGGGAGCTGTTTTTT. Translated: CASSDRGLGTGELFF.

This clonotype was observed a few times. For the CDR3, the DNA is TGCGCCAGCAGCCAAGATCGGAGGGGGACAGTCTCCTACGAGCAGTACTTC. As protein: CASSQDRRGTVSYEQYF. J is TRBJ2-5 and V is TRBV4-3, with D possibly being TRBD1 (7 bases). The DNA end lines up better with TRBJ2-7; the J call may be wrong. CDR3 length equals 17 residues. CDR1 and CDR2 from the germline V gene are LGHNA and YSLEER.

This clonotype was counted a single time. The chain recombines TRBV6-2 or TRBV6-3 with TRBJ1-2, with 7 bases identical to TRBD1. V lost 6 bases, J lost 8 bases, and 15 bases stayed unmatched. Germline V gene lookup returns CDR1 MNHEY and CDR2 SVGEGT. The CDR3 has 15 residues. The CDR3 DNA reads as TGTGCCAGCAGCTCTGTTCCCGACAGGGCTAAGGGCTACACCTTC. Amino acids: CASSSVPDRAKGYTF.

The J gene is TRBJ2-2, the V gene TRBV9; 9 positions agree with TRBD1. There are 16 residues in the CDR3. Per germline, CDR1 SGDLS and CDR2 YYNGEE. The J segment lost 6 bases and the V segment lost 4 bases, leaving 10 bases of the junction unmatched. The CDR3 here is CASSPSGTGFSGELFF. Written as DNA, the CDR3 is TGTGCCAGCAGCCCGTCCGGGACAGGGTTTTCCGGGGAGCTGTTTTTT.

The V call is TRBV9, the J call TRBJ2-3, with 15 positions matching TRBD2. Germline lookup yields CDR1 SGDLS and CDR2 YYNGEE. J lost 5 bases, V lost 4 bases, and 5 bases had no gene match. CDR3 length: 16 amino acids. CDR3 in amino acids: CASSRTSGGAGDTQYF. CDR3 sequence (DNA): TGTGCCAGCAGCCGGACTAGCGGGGGGGCGGGAGATACGCAGTATTTT.

Only a few counts were recorded for this clonotype. The chain combines TRBV14 with TRBJ1-1; no clear D. The germline V gene has CDR1 SGHDN and CDR2 FVKESK. The V gene lost 4 bases and the J gene lost 5 bases, with 11 bases spanning the gap. The CDR3 runs 13 residues. The CDR3 loop reads CASSPTRGTEAFF. The CDR3 coding sequence is TGTGCCAGCAGCCCGACAAGAGGGACTGAAGCTTTCTTT.

This rearrangement joins TRBV7-3 to TRBJ2-2; 7 bases align to TRBD1. V lost 5 bases to trimming and J lost 6 bases; unmatched junction nucleotides: 6. This CDR3 has 14 residues. The germline CDR1 and CDR2 sequences are SGHTA and FQGTGA. CDR3 DNA sequence: TGTGCCAGCAGCCCTACAGGGGCGGCCGGGGAGCTGTTTTTT. Encoded protein: CASSPTGAAGELFF.

The rearrangement links TRBV29-1 to TRBJ1-1, with a possible D match to TRBD1 (5 bases). Germline CDR1 SQVTM, CDR2 ANQGSEA. V gave up 5 bases and J gave up 1 base, with 14 bases separating them. This CDR3 is 14 amino acids long. This chain's CDR3 is CSVRQTSTNTEAFF. The CDR3 nucleotides are TGCAGCGTTAGACAGACTAGCACGAACACTGAAGCTTTCTTT.

This clonotype was found a few times. Germline and junction disagree at one end, which may indicate a read error. V gene TRBV12-3 or TRBV12-4 combines with J gene TRBJ1-2; no definite D call. The length of the CDR3 is 14 residues. The CDR3 loop reads CASSLVGRRTWLAF. Written as DNA, the CDR3 is TGTGCCAGCAGTTTAGTGGGTCGGCGAACATGGCTAGCCTTC.

This clonotype was detected many times. The chain joins TRBV29-1 to TRBJ2-3; D call uncertain. Germline V lookup: CDR1 SQVTM, CDR2 ANQGSEA. Trimming shortened V by 3 bases and J by 6 bases, and 4 bases separated the two germline ends. The CDR3 is made up of 10 amino acids. The CDR3: CSVESDTQYF. The CDR3 DNA follows: TGCAGCGTTGAGAGCGATACGCAGTATTTT.

This clonotype was recorded a few times. The CDR3 loop reads CASSQLRDTTRTEAFF. The CDR3 DNA is TGTGCCAGCAGCCAACTCCGGGACACAACTCGCACTGAAGCTTTCTTT. The chain employs TRBV7-6 and TRBJ1-1; D possibly corresponds to TRBD1 (6 bases). V was trimmed by 5 bases and J by 4 bases, leaving 20 bases between them. This CDR3 spans 16 amino acids. Germline assignment: CDR1 SGHVS and CDR2 FNYEAQ.

This clonotype was seen only a few times. V gene TRBV20-1 combines with J gene TRBJ2-3; TRBD1 aligns across 9 bases. Looked up from germline, CDR1 is DFQATT and CDR2 is SNEGSKA (reference sequence). The CDR3 length is 13 residues. V was clipped by 6 bases and J by 1 base; unmatched bases: 2. The CDR3 region is CSARTGGTDTQYF. In nucleotides, the CDR3 is TGCAGTGCAAGGACAGGGGGCACAGATACGCAGTATTTT.

Here the CDR3 DNA reads TGTGCCATCAGTGCGGGACAGGGACCCTCTGGCTACACCTTC. Its translation is CAISAGQGPSGYTF. The rearrangement links TRBV10-3 to TRBJ1-2; 9 bases align to TRBD1. With V trimmed by 4 bases and J by 7 bases, 7 bases remained unmatched. CDR3 size: 14 residues. Germline V gene sequence: CDR1 ENHRY, CDR2 SYGVKD.

Of note for this clonotype: Germline is not matched at one junction end, which may reflect a read error. The chain joins TRBV20-1 to TRBJ2-7, with 12 bases that match TRBD2. The CDR3 is 15 residues long. In germline, CDR1 is DFQATT, CDR2 SNEGSKA (reference sequence). The CDR3 DNA reads as TGCAGTGCGAGAGGACTAGCGGGAAGGACCTACGAGCAGTACTTC. Translation gives CSARGLAGRTYEQYF.

This clonotype was found a few times. The chain is built from TRBV20-1 and TRBJ1-4; TRBD1 might be the D (5 bases). The CDR3 contains 14 residues. V lost 3 bases, J lost 1 base, and 9 bases lay in between. CDR1 DFQATT and CDR2 SNEGSKA come from the germline V gene (reference sequence). Here the CDR3 reads CSASDSLTNEKLFF. CDR3 in DNA: TGCAGTGCTAGTGACAGCCTAACTAATGAAAAACTGTTTTTT.